These T cell receptor beta chains were read from a single sample in a study of blood T cell repertoires in COVID-19. The protocol was immunoSEQ multiplex PCR, while the TCRdb copy is restricted to in-frame clones and leaves out a portion. The sample lists fewer than 350,000 clones, roughly 89% occurring once. Sequencing was carried out using peripheral blood. The source is an older woman with COVID-19, enrolled during active disease. Both conserved end residues are part of each CDR3. The D gene is left open where the match is weak. Size values are once, few and many counts, or a class for expanded clones, and some rows have none.

clone size,V gene,D gene,J gene,CDR3 protein,CDR3 DNA
NA,TRBV13,NA,TRBJ1-2,CASSLEQINYGYTF,TGTGCCAGCAGCTTAGAACAGATCAACTATGGCTACACCTTC
NA,TRBV9,TRBD1,TRBJ1-4,CASSQTGGNEKLFF,TGTGCCAGCAGCCAGACAGGGGGCAACGAAAAACTGTTTTTT
once,TRBV20-1,TRBD1,TRBJ1-1,CSASGGTEAFF,TGCAGTGCTTCAGGGGGGACTGAAGCTTTCTTT
NA,TRBV6-5,TRBD1,TRBJ1-1,CASSLDRVGATEAFF,TGTGCCAGCAGTTTAGACAGGGTAGGTGCCACTGAAGCTTTCTTT
NA,TRBV5-1,TRBD1,TRBJ1-1,CASSEQGSTNTEAFF,TGCGCCAGCAGCGAACAGGGGTCAACGAACACTGAAGCTTTCTTT
NA,TRBV28,NA,TRBJ1-1,CASSLPGLGNTEAFF,TGTGCCAGCAGTTTACCGGGACTTGGGAACACTGAAGCTTTCTTT
once,TRBV18,NA,TRBJ1-2,CASSPLPGDQNGYTF,TGTGCCAGCTCACCTCTGCCGGGGGATCAGAATGGCTACACCTTC
NA,TRBV5-1,NA,TRBJ2-3,CASSLTGGSTDTQYF,TGCGCCAGCAGCTTGACCGGGGGTAGCACAGATACGCAGTATTTT
once,TRBV7-3,NA,TRBJ2-5,CASSSPNQETQYF,TGTGCCAGCAGCTCCCCCAACCAAGAGACCCAGTACTTC
NA,TRBV19,TRBD1,TRBJ1-2,CASYRGNGYTF,TGTGCCAGTTACAGGGGTAATGGCTACACCTTC
NA,TRBV29-1,NA,TRBJ1-2,CSVDWQGLGGYTF,TGCAGCGTTGATTGGCAGGGATTGGGTGGCTACACCTTC
NA,TRBV18,NA,TRBJ1-1,CASSPNHSGHTEAFF,TGTGCCAGCTCACCGAACCATTCCGGTCACACTGAAGCTTTCTTT
NA,TRBV11-2,TRBD1,TRBJ1-2,CASKNTGSGQGCTF,TGTGCCAGCAAGAATACGGGGTCCGGACAGGGGTGCACCTTC
NA,TRBV5-5,TRBD2,TRBJ2-5,CASSFGTSGGTQETQYF,TGTGCCAGCAGCTTCGGTACTAGCGGGGGGACCCAAGAGACCCAGTACTTC
NA,TRBV2,NA,TRBJ1-4,CASRGANEKLFF,TGTGCCTCACGGGGGGCTAATGAAAAACTGTTTTTT
NA,TRBV7-2,TRBD1,TRBJ1-2,CASSFGQVYGYTF,TGTGCCAGCAGCTTCGGACAGGTCTATGGCTACACCTTC
NA,TRBV3-1/TRBV3-2,TRBD1,TRBJ1-1,CATGQGNTEAFF,TGTGCCACCGGACAGGGGAACACTGAAGCTTTCTTT
NA,TRBV12-3/TRBV12-4,TRBD1,TRBJ1-1,CASSRGTDAFF,TGTGCCAGCAGTCGGGGGACAGACGCTTTCTTT
NA,TRBV19,NA,TRBJ1-3,CASSSRTGLYGNTIYF,TGTGCCAGTAGTTCCCGCACAGGGCTGTATGGAAACACCATATATTTT
NA,TRBV6-5,NA,TRBJ1-1,CATARRRENTEAFF,TGTGCCACCGCTCGAAGGAGGGAGAACACTGAAGCTTTCTTT
NA,TRBV28,NA,TRBJ1-2,CASSPPEASRAIGYTF,TGTGCCAGCAGCCCCCCCGAGGCGTCGAGAGCTATTGGCTACACCTTC
NA,TRBV19,NA,TRBJ1-1,CASSAEPRNTEAFF,TGTGCCAGTAGTGCAGAACCTAGGAACACTGAAGCTTTCTTT
NA,TRBV28,NA,TRBJ2-7,CASSPGGPYEQYF,TGTGCCAGCAGCCCCGGGGGGCCCTACGAGCAGTACTTC
NA,TRBV10-3,TRBD1,TRBJ2-7,CAIAGTGAEQYF,TGTGCCATCGCAGGGACAGGGGCCGAGCAGTACTTC
NA,TRBV7-8,TRBD1,TRBJ2-5,CASSPPSTGGMGTQYF,TGTGCCAGCAGCCCCCCGTCAACAGGGGGCATGGGGACCCAGTACTTC
NA,TRBV30,TRBD1,TRBJ2-3,CAWSLGQGAYTQYF,TGTGCCTGGAGCCTAGGACAGGGTGCGTATACGCAGTATTTT
NA,TRBV11-2,NA,TRBJ2-7,CATTSEGGAGGPNSYEQYF,TGTGCCACGACGAGTGAAGGGGGCGCGGGGGGCCCGAACTCCTACGAGCAGTACTTC
NA,TRBV7-9,TRBD1,TRBJ1-2,CASSSGQAIYTNYGYTF,TGTGCCAGCAGCTCCGGACAGGCGATATATACTAACTATGGCTACACCTTC
NA,TRBV2,TRBD1,TRBJ2-3,CASSEQGTSTDTQYF,TGTGCCAGCAGCGAACAGGGGACAAGCACAGATACGCAGTATTTT
NA,TRBV7-3,NA,TRBJ1-1,CASSSQMNTEAFF,TGTGCCAGCAGCTCACAGATGAACACTGAAGCTTTCTTT
few,TRBV19,TRBD1,TRBJ1-1,CASSTGGFTEAFF,TGTGCCAGTAGTACAGGGGGGTTCACTGAAGCTTTCTTT
few,TRBV30,TRBD1,TRBJ1-6,CACIKGASPLHF,TGTGCCTGCATAAAGGGGGCTTCACCCCTCCACTTT
few,TRBV28,TRBD1,TRBJ2-7,CASGDGGAGGKEQYF,TGTGCCAGCGGCGACGGAGGGGCAGGGGGCAAAGAGCAGTACTTC
NA,TRBV20-1,NA,TRBJ1-1,CSASRGDTEAFF,TGCAGTGCTAGTCGGGGGGACACTGAAGCTTTCTTT
NA,TRBV19,NA,TRBJ1-2,CASSIDGEGYGYTF,TGTGCCAGTAGTATAGATGGGGAGGGCTATGGCTACACCTTC
NA,TRBV6-5,TRBD1,TRBJ1-2,CASSYSGQGAPSGYTF,TGTGCCAGCAGTTACTCGGGACAGGGGGCCCCTTCGGGCTACACCTTC
NA,TRBV19,NA,TRBJ1-2,CASNRGFGGYTF,TGTGCCAGTAATAGGGGTTTCGGTGGCTACACCTTC
NA,TRBV5-5,NA,TRBJ1-1,CASSLFRGADTEAFF,TGTGCCAGCAGCTTGTTTCGGGGGGCCGACACTGAAGCTTTCTTT
NA,TRBV11-3,TRBD2,TRBJ2-1,CASSSPGLALHEQFF,TGTGCCAGCAGCTCTCCGGGACTAGCGCTCCATGAGCAGTTCTTC
NA,TRBV15,NA,TRBJ2-3,CATSRDLASTDTQYF,TGTGCCACCAGCAGAGATTTGGCTAGCACAGATACGCAGTATTTT